The text below deals with one TCR beta chain. The table lists this clonotype with a few counts. Its antigen is still unknown. At one end, the junction sequence differs from germline, possibly due to a read error. Moderately to severely active disease, a Clinical Activity Score of at least 3, a NOSPECS grade of at least 4, and a duration under 3 months were present in ophthalmopathy patients. Exclusion was applied to patients with uncontrolled infections, other autoimmune diseases, pregnancy or lactation. Diagnoses were based on clinical symptoms, serum thyroxine and TRAb, thyroid ultrasound and orbital computed tomography. PBMCs were separated from 10 ml of fresh peripheral blood using Ficoll-Paque density gradient centrifugation. Trizol reagent was used to extract total RNA, and RNA quality was then checked on an Agilent 2100 Bioanalyzer. This entry belongs to a study of T cells in Graves' hyperthyroidism and ophthalmopathy (dated by TCRdb to the late 2010s). A note on the overall study: Peripheral blood was sampled at the time of initial diagnosis, prior to any treatment. Once sampling was done, hyperthyroidism patients were given methimazole at a starting dose of 30 mg daily, whereas ophthalmopathy patients were given high-dose intravenous methylprednisolone. The paper reports TCR Vbeta CDR3 sequencing of over 120 peripheral blood samples: 40 to 45 ophthalmopathy, about 75 hyperthyroidism and around 17 progressor patients. Thyroid tissue and blood T-cell repertoires from about six Graves' hyperthyroidism patients were also compared in the study. To identify distinguishing TCR V-J signatures, a discovery cohort of 95 to 100 patients was used, comprising 43 with Graves' ophthalmopathy and around 60 with stable Graves' hyperthyroidism. Whether ophthalmopathy could be predicted prospectively was tested in an independent validation cohort made up of roughly 19 hyperthyroidism patients plus 17 patients who later progressed to ophthalmopathy. The 75 to 100 discovery patients were randomly divided into training and test sets at a 7:3 ratio.

The CDR1 and CDR2 encoded by the germline V gene are KGHDR and SFDVKD. The CDR3, from cysteine to phenylalanine, totals 15 residues. Only CDR3 DNA is held: 45 bases, read in frame from base 1. TCR beta CDR3 regions were amplified from RNA transcripts. The first round of RT-PCR for the TCR CDR3 was performed with the HTBI primer set and the Qiagen OneStep RT-PCR kit. The libraries were constructed in a second round of multiplex PCR and then size-selected and purified. Sequencing of the libraries was done on an Illumina HiSeq2000 using paired-end 100 bp reads. Concerning the study's data processing: SOAPnuke was used to process the raw data, removing reads that contained adapters or uncalled bases, had a mean Phred below 15, or lacked an exact match to the constant primer or identifier. COPE v1.2.5 was used to merge the high-quality paired reads, and each unique nucleotide sequence was defined as a clonotype. Clonotypes were aligned to IMGT TRBV, TRBD and TRBJ reference segments using MiTCR v1.1. Only V-J combinations with frequency above 0.0001, covering about 99% of repertoires, were analysed. A TCS score was defined as the ratio between F50 (clonal expansion) and ExV (chaos), using BLOSUM62-based TCRdist between CDR3 peptides within each V-J. Welch's t-statistics and random forest reduced roughly 500 V-J features to 10 to 15, which were used in a naive Bayes classifier (R e1071). In-frame beta chains were kept once TCRdb had trimmed the public reads at Q25 with fastp and called clones with MiXCR. Rows are unified per CDR3 protein, each entry keeping the most common DNA and genes. These V and J calls derive from TCRdb rather than the authors' analysis. The sample profile shows roughly 600,000 distinct CDR3 sequences; around 15% of them were found once. Jointly, the top ten make up approximately 12% of the sample.

Paper-wide results and their limitations: Most expanded thyroid clonotypes (frequency above 0.001) were also found in blood, which suggests that blood repertoires may mirror thyroid immune responses. A model built on a 13 V-J signature distinguished ophthalmopathy from stable hyperthyroidism, reaching about 88% sensitivity and around 81% specificity in cross-validation and 80%/75% in testing. Sample size was not statistically predetermined, and blinding of investigators to group allocation was not performed. In validation, the model predicted progression to ophthalmopathy with approximately 70% sensitivity and 72% to 85% specificity, a median of about 6.7 months before onset.

The rearranged chain carries TRBV24-1 and TRBJ2-5, with no confident D gene call. The source is a woman aged 50 to 60 with Graves' ophthalmopathy. Material: blood. The CDR3 region: CVTSDPDTYQETQYF. The nucleotide sequence reads as follows: TGTGTCACCAGTGATCCCGACACGTATCAAGAGACCCAGTACTTC.